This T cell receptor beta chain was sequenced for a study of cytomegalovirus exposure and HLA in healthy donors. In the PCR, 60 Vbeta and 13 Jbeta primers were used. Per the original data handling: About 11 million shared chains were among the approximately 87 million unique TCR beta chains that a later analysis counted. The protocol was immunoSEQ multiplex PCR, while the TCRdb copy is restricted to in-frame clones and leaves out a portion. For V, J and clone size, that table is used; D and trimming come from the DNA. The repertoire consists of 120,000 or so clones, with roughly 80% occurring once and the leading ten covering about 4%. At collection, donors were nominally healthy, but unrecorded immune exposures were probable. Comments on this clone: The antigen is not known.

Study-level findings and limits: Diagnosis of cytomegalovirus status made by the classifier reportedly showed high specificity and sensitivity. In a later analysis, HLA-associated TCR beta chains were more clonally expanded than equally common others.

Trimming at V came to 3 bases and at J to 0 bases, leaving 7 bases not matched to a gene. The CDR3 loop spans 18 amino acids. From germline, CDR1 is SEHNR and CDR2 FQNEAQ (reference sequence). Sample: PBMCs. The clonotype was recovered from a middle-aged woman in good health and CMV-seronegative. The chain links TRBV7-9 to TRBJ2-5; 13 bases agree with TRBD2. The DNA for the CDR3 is TGTGCCAGCAGCTTTCAGGGACTAGCGGGGACTTACCAAGAGACCCAGTACTTC. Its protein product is CASSFQGLAGTYQETQYF.